A selection of T cell receptor beta chains follows, all from one sample in a study of shared clonotypes between healthy human individuals. Sequencing used immunoSEQ multiplex PCR; TCRdb keeps in-frame clones, though not all of them. The data contain about 1.9 million clones, 90% to 95% of them singletons. The sequenced material came from naive CD8+ T cells from PBMCs. These receptors were obtained from a young man in good health. Some clones in this sample may be carry-over from other donors' samples. The CDR3 runs from the conserved cysteine through the conserved F or W. D genes are given only for firm matches. Rows give clone size only sometimes, using once, few, many, or a class for an expanded clone.

d_gene: .; v_gene: TRBV25-1; j_gene: TRBJ1-2; abundance: once; CDR3nt: TGTGCCAGCAGGGGGGGGAAACCCGGAAGCTATGGCTACACCTTC; CDR3aa: CASRGGKPGSYGYTF
d_gene: .; v_gene: TRBV9; j_gene: TRBJ2-7; abundance: .; CDR3nt: TGTGCCAGCAGCGTGACCCCGCACTACGAGCAGTACTTC; CDR3aa: CASSVTPHYEQYF
d_gene: TRBD1; v_gene: TRBV4-1; j_gene: TRBJ1-1; abundance: .; CDR3nt: TGCGCCAGCAGCCATACCCGGGACAGCCCCGAAGCTTTCTTT; CDR3aa: CASSHTRDSPEAFF
d_gene: .; v_gene: TRBV2; j_gene: TRBJ1-3; abundance: .; CDR3nt: TGTGCCACCCTAAGCCCGGGGTCAGGTGGAAACACCATATATTTT; CDR3aa: CATLSPGSGGNTIYF
d_gene: .; v_gene: TRBV15; j_gene: TRBJ2-7; abundance: once; CDR3nt: TGTGCCACCAGCAGCCCCCAGACTAGAACCCACGAGCAGTACTTC; CDR3aa: CATSSPQTRTHEQYF
d_gene: .; v_gene: TRBV5-4; j_gene: TRBJ2-5; abundance: .; CDR3nt: TGTGCCAGCAGCTTGGCCAAGTTCGGCCGGATACAAGAGACCCAGTACTTC; CDR3aa: CASSLAKFGRIQETQYF
d_gene: .; v_gene: TRBV28; j_gene: TRBJ1-5; abundance: .; CDR3nt: TGTGCCAGCAGTCGGGGACTTCCCGCCCGTAGATCAGATCAGCCCCAGCATTTT; CDR3aa: CASSRGLPARRSDQPQHF
d_gene: .; v_gene: TRBV19; j_gene: TRBJ1-1; abundance: few; CDR3nt: TGTGCCAGTATGCAGACAGGGAACACTGAAGCTTTCTTT; CDR3aa: CASMQTGNTEAFF
d_gene: TRBD2; v_gene: TRBV7-9; j_gene: TRBJ2-5; abundance: .; CDR3nt: TGTGCCAGCAGCTTAGGGCTAGCGGGAGGGCGGGAGACCCAGTACTTC; CDR3aa: CASSLGLAGGRETQYF
d_gene: .; v_gene: TRBV4-1; j_gene: TRBJ2-3; abundance: .; CDR3nt: TGCGCCAGCAGCCAAGGGCACCCTAGCACAGATACGCAGTATTTT; CDR3aa: CASSQGHPSTDTQYF
d_gene: TRBD1; v_gene: TRBV7-9; j_gene: TRBJ2-7; abundance: .; CDR3nt: TGTGCCAGCAGCTTAACACAGGGGATTCGAATCTACGAGCAGTACTTC; CDR3aa: CASSLTQGIRIYEQYF
d_gene: .; v_gene: TRBV4-1; j_gene: TRBJ2-1; abundance: .; CDR3nt: TGCGCCAGCAGCCAAGGGCGGGAAAGCTCCTACAATGAGCAGTTCTTC; CDR3aa: CASSQGRESSYNEQFF
d_gene: .; v_gene: TRBV27; j_gene: TRBJ2-7; abundance: .; CDR3nt: TGTGCCAGCAGTTTATCACACAGGAACGAGCAGTACTTC; CDR3aa: CASSLSHRNEQYF
d_gene: TRBD2; v_gene: TRBV10-3; j_gene: TRBJ2-2; abundance: once; CDR3nt: TGTGCCATCAGGACTAGCGCCGACGGGGAGCTGTTTTTT; CDR3aa: CAIRTSADGELFF
d_gene: .; v_gene: TRBV9; j_gene: TRBJ1-3; abundance: .; CDR3nt: TGTGCCAGCAGCTCCCCAGGAGTTCCGGTTGACTCTGGAAACACCATATATTTT; CDR3aa: CASSSPGVPVDSGNTIYF
d_gene: TRBD1; v_gene: TRBV11-2; j_gene: TRBJ2-1; abundance: .; CDR3nt: TGTGCCAGCAGCTTAGATGCGGGACAGGGAGAGCAGTTCTTC; CDR3aa: CASSLDAGQGEQFF
d_gene: .; v_gene: TRBV28; j_gene: TRBJ1-5; abundance: .; CDR3nt: TGTGCCAGCAGTTTTTTTGCCCGGGAGTACCAGCATTTT; CDR3aa: CASSFFAREYQHF
d_gene: .; v_gene: TRBV5-8; j_gene: TRBJ2-5; abundance: .; CDR3nt: TGTGCCAGCACCTCGGGCTTGCGGGAGACCCAGTACTTC; CDR3aa: CASTSGLRETQYF
d_gene: .; v_gene: TRBV6-5; j_gene: TRBJ2-1; abundance: .; CDR3nt: TGTGCCAGCAGGGGGGTGGACGATGAGCAGTTCTTC; CDR3aa: CASRGVDDEQFF
d_gene: .; v_gene: TRBV11-2; j_gene: TRBJ1-1; abundance: .; CDR3nt: TGCGCCAGCAGCTTAGCAGGGGTGATAGCTGAAGCTTTCTTT; CDR3aa: CASSLAGVIAEAFF
d_gene: TRBD2; v_gene: TRBV7-8; j_gene: TRBJ2-5; abundance: once; CDR3nt: TGTGCCAGCAGCTCTGGACTAGCTCACCCCCAAGAGACCCAGTACTTC; CDR3aa: CASSSGLAHPQETQYF
d_gene: .; v_gene: TRBV5-1; j_gene: TRBJ2-7; abundance: .; CDR3nt: TGCGCCAGCAGGATGGATCAATCCCCGTACGAGCAGTACTTC; CDR3aa: CASRMDQSPYEQYF
d_gene: .; v_gene: TRBV15; j_gene: TRBJ2-2; abundance: .; CDR3nt: TGTGCCACCAGCATCGGACAGCCGAACACCGGGGAGCTGTTTTTT; CDR3aa: CATSIGQPNTGELFF
d_gene: .; v_gene: TRBV27; j_gene: TRBJ2-7; abundance: .; CDR3nt: TGTGCCAGCAGTTTGGGAATTCCCTACGAGCAGTACTTC; CDR3aa: CASSLGIPYEQYF
d_gene: .; v_gene: TRBV5-1; j_gene: TRBJ1-2; abundance: .; CDR3nt: TGCGCCAGCAGCTTGGGAGGGGCGAATGGCTACACCTTC; CDR3aa: CASSLGGANGYTF
d_gene: .; v_gene: TRBV19; j_gene: TRBJ2-7; abundance: .; CDR3nt: TGTGCCAGTAGTATTTCCCGTAGCGGTAATCCGTACGAGCAGTACTTC; CDR3aa: CASSISRSGNPYEQYF
d_gene: .; v_gene: TRBV11-2; j_gene: TRBJ2-1; abundance: .; CDR3nt: TGTGCCAGCAGCCGACAGGCAGACGAGACCTACAATGAGCAGTTCTTC; CDR3aa: CASSRQADETYNEQFF
d_gene: .; v_gene: TRBV19; j_gene: TRBJ2-5; abundance: .; CDR3nt: TGTGCCAGTAGTATAGGTAAACCGGAGACCCAGTACTTC; CDR3aa: CASSIGKPETQYF
d_gene: TRBD1; v_gene: TRBV7-9; j_gene: TRBJ1-4; abundance: .; CDR3nt: TGTGCCAGCAGCCCGACAGGGCTAGTTGAAAAACTGTTTTTT; CDR3aa: CASSPTGLVEKLFF
d_gene: .; v_gene: TRBV9; j_gene: TRBJ2-7; abundance: .; CDR3nt: TGTGCCAGCAGCGTAGGAGATAGCGGTACCTACGAGCAGTACTTC; CDR3aa: CASSVGDSGTYEQYF
d_gene: .; v_gene: TRBV7-2; j_gene: TRBJ2-2; abundance: .; CDR3nt: TGTGCCAGCAGCTCCCCCGGGAGAGGTACCGGGGAGCTGTTTTTT; CDR3aa: CASSSPGRGTGELFF
d_gene: .; v_gene: TRBV2; j_gene: TRBJ2-7; abundance: .; CDR3nt: TGTGCCAGCAGTGGCATAGGGGACCAAACCTACGAGCAGTACTTC; CDR3aa: CASSGIGDQTYEQYF
d_gene: TRBD1; v_gene: TRBV29-1; j_gene: TRBJ1-2; abundance: .; CDR3nt: TGCAGCGTTTTTACAGGGGGAAGAAACTATGGCTACACCTTC; CDR3aa: CSVFTGGRNYGYTF
d_gene: TRBD1; v_gene: TRBV27; j_gene: TRBJ1-1; abundance: .; CDR3nt: TGTGCCAGTCGGGACAGGGGGAACACTGAAGCTTTCTTT; CDR3aa: CASRDRGNTEAFF
d_gene: TRBD1; v_gene: TRBV6-6; j_gene: TRBJ2-7; abundance: few; CDR3nt: TGTGCCAGCAGTTACCCAGGGGACAGTTACGAGCAGTACTTC; CDR3aa: CASSYPGDSYEQYF
d_gene: .; v_gene: TRBV27; j_gene: TRBJ2-7; abundance: .; CDR3nt: TGTGCCAGCAGTTTATCCATGTCGACCCTTCCCTACGAGCAGTACTTC; CDR3aa: CASSLSMSTLPYEQYF
d_gene: TRBD2; v_gene: TRBV6-5; j_gene: TRBJ2-1; abundance: once; CDR3nt: TGTGCCAGCAGCCTCGGGACTAGCGGCCTAGTGCAGTTCTTC; CDR3aa: CASSLGTSGLVQFF
d_gene: .; v_gene: TRBV12-1; j_gene: TRBJ2-2; abundance: .; CDR3nt: TGTGCCAGCAGCCCCAGTGGGAAGAGGAACACCGGGGAGCTGTTTTTT; CDR3aa: CASSPSGKRNTGELFF
d_gene: .; v_gene: TRBV15; j_gene: TRBJ1-5; abundance: once; CDR3nt: TGTGCCACCAGCAGGGGCCCCAATCAGCCCCAGCATTTT; CDR3aa: CATSRGPNQPQHF
d_gene: TRBD1; v_gene: TRBV19; j_gene: TRBJ1-4; abundance: .; CDR3nt: TGTGCCAGTAGATCCAGGGGCCAGGGGGCGCTTGGTGATGAAAAACTGTTTTTT; CDR3aa: CASRSRGQGALGDEKLFF
d_gene: .; v_gene: TRBV7-9; j_gene: TRBJ1-3; abundance: .; CDR3nt: TGTGCCAGCAGCTTATCCGGGAATCGGAACACCATATATTTT; CDR3aa: CASSLSGNRNTIYF
d_gene: .; v_gene: TRBV7-9; j_gene: TRBJ2-6; abundance: .; CDR3nt: TGTGCCAGCAGCTCTCCCTGGACACCCGGAGCCAACGTCCTGACTTTC; CDR3aa: CASSSPWTPGANVLTF
d_gene: .; v_gene: TRBV25-1; j_gene: TRBJ1-6; abundance: .; CDR3nt: TGTGCCAGCATGGAGGGGAACAATTCACCCCTCCACTTT; CDR3aa: CASMEGNNSPLHF
d_gene: .; v_gene: TRBV27; j_gene: TRBJ1-5; abundance: .; CDR3nt: TGTGCCAGCAACCCGCGAGGTCGGAGCAATCAGCCCCAGCATTTT; CDR3aa: CASNPRGRSNQPQHF
d_gene: TRBD1; v_gene: TRBV15; j_gene: TRBJ1-2; abundance: .; CDR3nt: TGTGCCACCAGCCCGGGACAGAACTATGGCTACACCTTC; CDR3aa: CATSPGQNYGYTF
d_gene: .; v_gene: TRBV6-5; j_gene: TRBJ2-2; abundance: .; CDR3nt: TGTGCCAGCAGTCCGGGCGGGGAGCTGTTTTTT; CDR3aa: CASSPGGELFF
d_gene: .; v_gene: TRBV27; j_gene: TRBJ1-2; abundance: once; CDR3nt: TGTGCCAGCAGTCCATTAGTGGACGGTAACTATGGCTACACCTTC; CDR3aa: CASSPLVDGNYGYTF
d_gene: .; v_gene: TRBV7-9; j_gene: TRBJ2-3; abundance: .; CDR3nt: TGTGCCAGCAGCTCGCAGGGAGACACAGATACGCAGTATTTT; CDR3aa: CASSSQGDTDTQYF
d_gene: TRBD1; v_gene: TRBV5-4; j_gene: TRBJ1-5; abundance: .; CDR3nt: TGTGCCAGCAGCCAGGACAGGGGTGAAAATCAGCCCCAGCATTTT; CDR3aa: CASSQDRGENQPQHF
d_gene: .; v_gene: TRBV7-2; j_gene: TRBJ2-6; abundance: .; CDR3nt: TGTGCCAGCAGCTTAGCTTCAGCTGGGGCCAACGTCCTGACTTTC; CDR3aa: CASSLASAGANVLTF
d_gene: TRBD1; v_gene: TRBV5-4; j_gene: TRBJ2-5; abundance: .; CDR3nt: TGTGCCAGCAGTCGCCGGGACAGGGCGCAAGAGACCCAGTACTTC; CDR3aa: CASSRRDRAQETQYF
d_gene: TRBD2; v_gene: TRBV2; j_gene: TRBJ2-7; abundance: .; CDR3nt: TGTGCCAGCCATAGCGGGGCACCGTCCTACGAGCAGTACTTC; CDR3aa: CASHSGAPSYEQYF
d_gene: .; v_gene: TRBV28; j_gene: TRBJ1-2; abundance: .; CDR3nt: TGTGCCAGCAGTTTATATGACAATCTATATGGCTACACCTTC; CDR3aa: CASSLYDNLYGYTF
d_gene: .; v_gene: TRBV5-1; j_gene: TRBJ1-2; abundance: .; CDR3nt: TGCGCCAGCAGCCCTAAGGAAGACTATGGCTACACCTTC; CDR3aa: CASSPKEDYGYTF